Each of the 2 T cell receptor beta chains below was sequenced from the same sample in a study of cytomegalovirus exposure and HLA in healthy donors. PCR amplification relied on 60 Vbeta primers (plus 13 Jbeta primers). The data were produced by immunoSEQ multiplex PCR, yet TCRdb's version contains in-frame clones alone and is incomplete. The repertoire holds approximately 110,000 clones, with over 65% as singletons. Input material: PBMCs. All receptors derive from a woman in her thirties or forties in good health and CMV-seropositive.

The chain is built from TRBV30 and TRBJ1-2; maybe TRBD1 (6 bases). Germline loops: CDR1 GTSNPN, CDR2 SVGIG (reference sequence). This CDR3 comprises 16 residues. V gave up 3 bases and J gave up 4 bases, with 21 bases separating them. As DNA, the CDR3 is TGTGCCTGGAGGGGAGTCGGGGGGGCCTCCCCCTATGGCTACACCTTC. Amino acid sequence: CAWRGVGGASPYGYTF.

This clone has more than one count but fewer than ten. J is TRBJ1-1 and V is TRBV5-1; TRBD1 aligns across 7 bases. The CDR3 length is 15 residues. Per germline, CDR1 SGHRS and CDR2 YFSETQ. V dropped 0 bases and J dropped 1; count of bases not matched to a gene: 3. This CDR3 is CASSLATGKNTEAFF. DNA for the CDR3: TGCGCCAGCAGCTTGGCGACAGGGAAGAACACTGAAGCTTTCTTT.